Here is one T cell receptor (beta chain) with its context. Its matching antigen is unknown. As the sequencing template, cDNA was produced by extracting RNA and reverse transcribing it. Data came from immunoSEQ multiplex PCR; TCRdb stores just in-frame clones and leaves some out. Among around 100,000 clones listed, 44% were seen once. The sample comes from a study of CD8+ T cells in alopecia areata. Study-level information: Tofacitinib was taken orally by treated patients, and the dose was 5 to 10 mg twice daily. The study, taken as a whole, reports: Both scalp clonality and the expanded CD8+ clones among the top 100 showed a significant decrease with tofacitinib. Among the cells sequenced in scalp samples are also the resident alphabeta T cells of normal skin.

The treatment: oral pan-JAK inhibitor, 5-10 mg twice daily. Patients with alopecia areata provided lesional scalp punch biopsies as well as peripheral blood. Per germline, CDR1 MDHEN and CDR2 SYDVKM. This CDR3 region has 12 residues. Trimming left V 8 bases short and J 0 bases short, with 5 bases between. The chain links TRBV28 to TRBJ2-1; D remains ambiguous. This receptor was obtained from a human donor with alopecia areata. The starting material was CD8+ T cells sorted from blood, obtained at week 24, from a patient treated with tofacitinib. In nucleotides, the CDR3 is TGTGCCAGCCTTCGCTCCTACAATGAGCAGTTCTTC. Translating it yields CASLRSYNEQFF.